The 20 T cell receptor beta chains listed next were all sequenced from one sample in a study of blood T cell repertoires in COVID-19. Sequenced by immunoSEQ multiplex PCR; TCRdb stores in-frame clones only, minus some. Among hundreds of thousands of clones listed, roughly 86% were seen once. Sequences were obtained from PBMCs or T cells enriched from blood (not recorded which). The receptors shown here come from a woman in her 30s who had recovered from COVID-19.

The chain is built from TRBV10-3 and TRBJ2-3; TRBD2 is a possible D gene (5 bases). Germline V lookup: CDR1 ENHRY, CDR2 SYGVKD. This CDR3 is 12 amino acids long. The germline V and J ends were trimmed by 8 bases and 2 bases, with 8 bases remaining between them. The CDR3 loop reads CAIRDTTDTQYF. The CDR3 DNA reads as TGTGCCATCCGGGATACCACAGATACGCAGTATTTT.

As DNA, the CDR3 is TGTGCCAGCAGCCAGGGACAGGGGACGGGGGCCAACGTCCTGACTTTC. Protein: CASSQGQGTGANVLTF. J is TRBJ2-6 and V is TRBV13; 10 bases align to TRBD1. The CDR3 has 16 residues. V gave up 5 bases and J gave up 4 bases; unmatched junction bases: 5. Germline values: CDR1 PRHDT, CDR2 FYEKMQ (reference sequence).

J is TRBJ2-7 and V is TRBV4-3, with D possibly matching TRBD1 (6 bases). Germline CDR1 LGHNA, CDR2 YSLEER. This CDR3 is built from 13 residues. V lost 5 bases and J lost 2, with 10 bases in between. CDR3 region: CASSYGQTYEQYF. For the CDR3, the DNA is TGCGCCAGCAGCTATGGACAGACCTACGAGCAGTACTTC.

The rearrangement joins TRBV18 to TRBJ1-6, with 7 positions matching TRBD1. V was pared by 3 bases and J by 10 bases, with 6 bases of the junction left unmatched. This CDR3 has 14 amino acids. Germline V gives CDR1 KGHSH, CDR2 LQKENI. In DNA form, the CDR3 reads TGTGCCAGCTCACCCGGGACAGTTGGATCACCCCTCCACTTT. Protein: CASSPGTVGSPLHF.

The rearrangement uses TRBV6-5 and TRBJ1-2, with D perhaps TRBD1 (5 bases). V gave up 3 bases and J gave up 4 bases, with 15 bases separating them. Looked up from germline, CDR1 is MNHEY and CDR2 is SVGAGI. The CDR3 has 15 residues. The CDR3 nucleotides are TGTGCCAGCAGTTATGCCCGTTGGGGGGGCTATGGCTACACCTTC. Its protein is CASSYARWGGYGYTF.

V is TRBV7-2 and J is TRBJ1-3; 9 positions agree with TRBD1. This CDR3 has 16 amino acids. The V gene end was trimmed by 1 base and the J gene end by 2 bases; junction bases not matched to a gene: 3. The germline gives CDR1 SGHTA, CDR2 FQGNSA. The CDR3 coding sequence is TGTGCCAGCAGCTTAGAAAGGACAGGGGCTGGAAACACCATATATTTT. Amino acids: CASSLERTGAGNTIYF.

This sequence joins TRBV6-6 and TRBJ2-5; 7 nucleotides align to TRBD1. CDR1 MNHNY and CDR2 SVGAGI come from the germline V gene (reference sequence). V shed 6 bases and J 2 bases; nucleotides not matched to a gene: 6. The CDR3 is 14 residues long. Here the CDR3 reads CASSYLGQQETQYF. The CDR3 nucleotides read TGTGCCAGCAGCTATCTGGGACAGCAAGAGACCCAGTACTTC.

V and J are TRBV9 and TRBJ2-7; no reliable D call. In germline, CDR1 is SGDLS, CDR2 YYNGEE. The CDR3 sequence is 14 residues long. V lost 0 bases and J lost 2, with 9 bases in between. CDR3 amino acids: CASSVASVAYEQYF. CDR3 sequence (DNA): TGTGCCAGCAGCGTAGCGTCGGTAGCCTACGAGCAGTACTTC.

The chain links TRBV5-1 to TRBJ1-1, with D possibly being TRBD1 (5 bases). Germline CDR1 and CDR2: SGHRS and YFSETQ. The CDR3 length is 16 residues. Trimming removed 3 bases from V and 1 base from J, with 16 bases in between. The CDR3 is CASSWEGRGENTEAFF. CDR3 bases: TGCGCCAGCAGCTGGGAGGGACGGGGAGAGAACACTGAAGCTTTCTTT.

The chain links TRBV27 to TRBJ2-1; 9 nucleotides line up with TRBD1. V shed 7 bases, J shed 7 bases, and the junction held 5 bases outside the gene matches. CDR1 is MNHEY and CDR2 is SMNVEV in the germline V gene (reference sequence). This CDR3 region has 13 residues. This chain's CDR3 is CASTADRGNEQFF. The DNA for the CDR3 is TGTGCCAGCACCGCGGACAGGGGAAATGAGCAGTTCTTC.

The chain is built from TRBV13 and TRBJ2-1; D is possibly TRBD1 (5 bases). The V end lost 2 bases, the J end lost 4 bases, and 12 bases lay between the germline ends. Germline V gives CDR1 PRHDT, CDR2 FYEKMQ (reference sequence). The CDR3 covers 15 residues. The CDR3 here is CASSLTQEPYNEQFF. DNA of the CDR3: TGTGCCAGCAGCTTAACACAGGAGCCATACAATGAGCAGTTCTTC.

This sequence joins TRBV28 and TRBJ2-3; D gene uncertain. Germline CDR1 MDHEN, CDR2 SYDVKM. Trimming removed 8 bases from V and 0 bases from J, with 18 bases in between. The length of the CDR3 is 16 residues. The CDR3 reads CASQPSEFSSTDTQYF. The CDR3 DNA reads TGTGCCAGCCAGCCCAGCGAATTTTCTAGCACAGATACGCAGTATTTT.

The gene calls are TRBV19 and TRBJ2-6, with 9 nucleotides matching TRBD2. The CDR3 has 19 amino acids. Germline-derived CDR1 and CDR2 are LNHDA and SQIVND (reference sequence). J lost 0 bases, V lost 4 bases, and 10 bases had no gene match. This chain's CDR3 is CASSNGGRAPNSGANVLTF. Here the CDR3 DNA reads TGTGCCAGTAGTAATGGCGGGAGGGCCCCTAACTCTGGGGCCAACGTCCTGACTTTC.

The chain recombines TRBV7-9 with TRBJ1-1; D possibly corresponds to TRBD1 (5 bases). Germline V gene sequence: CDR1 SEHNR, CDR2 FQNEAQ (reference sequence). The V end lost 1 base, the J end lost 5 bases, and 11 bases lay between the germline ends. The CDR3 is 14 amino acids. The CDR3 sequence: CASSLDTGGTEAFF. In DNA form, the CDR3 reads TGTGCCAGCAGCTTAGATACAGGTGGGACTGAAGCTTTCTTT.

The chain uses TRBV7-8 and TRBJ1-1, with D possibly TRBD1 on 5 matching bases. The CDR3 length is 15 residues. Trimming removed 5 bases from V and 3 bases from J, with 16 bases in between. Germline values: CDR1 SGHVS, CDR2 FQNEAQ. In DNA, the CDR3 is TGTGCCAGCAGCCCAAATATGGGAGGGGACACTGAAGCTTTCTTT. Amino acid sequence: CASSPNMGGDTEAFF.

The rearrangement links TRBV21-1 to TRBJ2-5; TRBD1 was called by the table and not checked on the DNA. TRBV21-1 is a known pseudogene. This CDR3 is 15 amino acids long. The CDR3 loop is CASSKVRSQEETQYF. DNA for the CDR3: TGTGCCAGCAGCAAAGTGCGCTCGCAGGAAGAGACCCAGTACTTC.

The chain links TRBV18 to TRBJ2-7; 7 nucleotides agree with TRBD1. The CDR3 extends over 12 amino acids. Trimming cost V 3 bases and J 5 bases; bases outside gene matches: 1. The germline V gene has CDR1 KGHSH and CDR2 LQKENI. In DNA, the CDR3 is TGTGCCAGCTCACCGGGGACAGACGAGCAGTACTTC. This sequence encodes CASSPGTDEQYF.

This clone was seen a handful of times. The CDR3: CASSPPGNRGGNTIYF. The CDR3, as DNA: TGTGCCAGCTCACCACCGGGTAATAGGGGCGGAAACACCATATATTTT. V is TRBV18 and J is TRBJ1-3; D may be TRBD1 (5 bases). Trimming stripped 0 bases from V and 4 bases from J, with 13 bases between. Germline CDR1 KGHSH, CDR2 LQKENI. This CDR3 has 16 residues.

The chain couples TRBV28 to TRBJ1-2; 8 nucleotides agree with TRBD1. CDR1 is MDHEN and CDR2 is SYDVKM in the germline V gene. The CDR3 extends over 15 amino acids. The V segment lost 8 bases and the J segment 8 bases; nucleotides outside the gene matches: 16. The CDR3 bases are TGTGCCAGCTTAACCGGACAGGGAAAAATTAGCGGCTACACCTTC. Translation gives CASLTGQGKISGYTF.

V gene TRBV9 combines with J gene TRBJ1-6; D is undetermined. This CDR3 comprises 13 residues. Per the germline V gene, CDR1 is SGDLS and CDR2 is YYNGEE. Trimming left V 0 bases short and J 8 bases short, with 6 bases between. CDR3 region: CASSVGADSPLHF. DNA for the CDR3: TGTGCCAGCAGCGTAGGGGCCGATTCACCCCTCCACTTT.